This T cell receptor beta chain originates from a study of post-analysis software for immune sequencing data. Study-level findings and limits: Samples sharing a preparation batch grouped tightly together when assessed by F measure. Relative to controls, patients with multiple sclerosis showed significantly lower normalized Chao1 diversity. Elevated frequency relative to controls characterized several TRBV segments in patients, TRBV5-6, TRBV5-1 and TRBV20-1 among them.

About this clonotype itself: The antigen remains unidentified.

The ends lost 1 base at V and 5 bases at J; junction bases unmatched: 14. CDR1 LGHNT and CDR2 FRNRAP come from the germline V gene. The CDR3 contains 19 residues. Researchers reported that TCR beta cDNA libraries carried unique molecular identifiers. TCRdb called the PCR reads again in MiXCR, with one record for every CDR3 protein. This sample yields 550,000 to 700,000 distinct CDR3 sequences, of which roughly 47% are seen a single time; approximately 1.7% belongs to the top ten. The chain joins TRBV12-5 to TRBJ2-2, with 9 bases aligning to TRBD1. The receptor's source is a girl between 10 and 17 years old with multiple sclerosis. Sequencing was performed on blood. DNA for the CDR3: TGTGCTAGTGGTTTGGCACACAAAGAACAGGGGGCGGCGACCGGGGAGCTGTTTTTT. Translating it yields CASGLAHKEQGAATGELFF.